This TCR beta chain derives from a study of blood T cell repertoires in COVID-19. Profiled with immunoSEQ multiplex PCR; TCRdb holds only in-frame clones, not every one. The sample has approximately 500,000 clones; roughly 90% are singletons. A single count supports this clone. Germline CDR1 and CDR2: SEHNR and FQNEAQ (reference sequence). V shed 3 bases and J 5 bases; nucleotides not matched to a gene: 9. The CDR3 spans 15 residues. Across 20 to 25 US areas, participants ranged in age from about 18 to 90 years. Recovery meant two consecutive negative NP/OP PCR tests, professional clearance, or resolved symptoms.

The chain links TRBV7-9 to TRBJ2-5, with TRBD1 identical over 7 bases. The specimen sequenced was PBMCs or T cells enriched from blood (not recorded which). The clonotype comes from a woman between 40 and 50 years old who had recovered from COVID-19. The CDR3 bases are TGTGCCAGCAGCTTTTCCCAGGGGGTTCAGGAGACCCAGTACTTC. It yields the protein CASSFSQGVQETQYF.